The T cell receptor beta chain described here comes from a study of blood T cell repertoires in COVID-19. Study-wide context: Collection of acute and convalescent COVID-19 samples took place in the United States, Italy and Spain. The analysed material was cDNA or gDNA that came from T cells, B-cell-depleted T cells, or PBMCs.

Authors' methods: Estimated nucleated cell counts came from reference gene primer amplification. Profiling relied on immunoSEQ multiplex PCR, and the TCRdb table lists in-frame clones only, not all of them. V and J calls and clone size come straight from that table; D and trimming were deduced from the DNA. The repertoire has about 74,000 clones, less than 95% of them found once; the top ten carry approximately 4.8%. Only one count was recorded for this clone. What was sequenced was peripheral blood. The receptor was isolated from a woman aged 55-69 years with active COVID-19.

Here the CDR3 DNA reads TGTGCCAGCAGCTTATTAGGCCGGCGACAGCCGAACACTGAAGCTTTCTTT. Translating gives CASSLLGRRQPNTEAFF. The chain is built from TRBV7-9 and TRBJ1-1; D perhaps matches TRBD1 (5 bases). The CDR3 consists of 17 residues. CDR1 SEHNR and CDR2 FQNEAQ come from the germline V gene (reference sequence). Trimming shortened V by 2 bases and J by 1 base, and 17 bases separated the two germline ends.